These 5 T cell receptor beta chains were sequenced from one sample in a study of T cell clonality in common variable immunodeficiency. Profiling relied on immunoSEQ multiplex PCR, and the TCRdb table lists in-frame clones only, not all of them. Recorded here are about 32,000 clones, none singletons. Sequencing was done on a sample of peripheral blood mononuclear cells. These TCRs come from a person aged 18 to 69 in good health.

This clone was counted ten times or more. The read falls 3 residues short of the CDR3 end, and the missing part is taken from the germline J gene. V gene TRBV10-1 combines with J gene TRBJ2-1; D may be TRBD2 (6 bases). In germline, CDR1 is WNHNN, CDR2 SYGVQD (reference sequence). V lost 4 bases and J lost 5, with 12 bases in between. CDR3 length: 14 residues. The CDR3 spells CASSAGLRNNEQFF. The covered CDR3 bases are TGCGCCAGCAGTGCGGGACTTAGGAACAATGAG.

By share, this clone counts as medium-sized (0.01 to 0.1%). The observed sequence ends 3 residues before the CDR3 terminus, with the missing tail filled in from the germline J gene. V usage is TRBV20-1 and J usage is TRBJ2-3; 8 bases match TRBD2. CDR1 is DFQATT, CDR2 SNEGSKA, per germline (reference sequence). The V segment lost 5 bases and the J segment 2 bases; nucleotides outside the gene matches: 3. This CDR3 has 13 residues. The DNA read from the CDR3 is TGCAGTGCTGGGACTAGTAACACAGATACG. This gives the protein CSAGTSNTDT. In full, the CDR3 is CSAGTSNTDTQYF.

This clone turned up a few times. CDR3 DNA, as far as it was read: TGTGCCGGGACAGGGAGCTCCTATAATTCACCG. Its protein product is CAGTGSSYNSP. The complete CDR3 protein is CAGTGSSYNSPLFF. V usage is TRBV30 and J usage is TRBJ2-2; 9 nucleotides line up with TRBD1. Read data end 3 residues before the CDR3 end; the end is taken from the germline J gene. Looked up from germline, CDR1 is GTSNPN and CDR2 is SVGIG (reference sequence). This CDR3 is 14 amino acids long. Combining the CDR3 with reference TRBV30 and TRBJ2-2 gives the whole variable domain SQTIHQWPATLVQPVGSPLSLECTVEGTSNPNLYWYRQAAGRGLQLLFYSVGIGQISSEVPQNLSASRPQDRQFILSSKKLLLSDSGFYLCAGTGSSYNSPLFFGEGSRLTVL.

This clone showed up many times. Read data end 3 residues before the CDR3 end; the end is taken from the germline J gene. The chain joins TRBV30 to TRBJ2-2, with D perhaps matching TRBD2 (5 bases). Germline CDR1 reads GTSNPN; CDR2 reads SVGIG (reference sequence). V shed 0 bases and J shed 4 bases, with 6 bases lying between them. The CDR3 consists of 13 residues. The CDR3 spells CAWSVRGTGELFF. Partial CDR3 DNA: TGTGCCTGGAGTGTACGGGGCACCGGGGAG.

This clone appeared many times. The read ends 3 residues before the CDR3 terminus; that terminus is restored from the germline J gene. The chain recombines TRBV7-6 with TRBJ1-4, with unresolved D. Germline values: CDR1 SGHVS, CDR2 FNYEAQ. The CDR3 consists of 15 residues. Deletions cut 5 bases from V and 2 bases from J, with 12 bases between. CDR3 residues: CASSPLRGTNEKLFF. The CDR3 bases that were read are TGTGCCAGCAGCCCCTTGAGAGGGACTAATGAAAAA.